These 26 T cell receptor beta chains came from one sample sequenced in a study of blood T cell repertoires in COVID-19. Here immunoSEQ multiplex PCR was the method, and the copy in TCRdb shows in-frame clones only, minus some. This sample has a few hundred thousand clones, with under 90% found just once. What was sequenced was peripheral blood. The receptors shown here come from a woman between 18 and 29 years old with acute or convalescent COVID-19.

The chain carries TRBV5-6 and TRBJ1-5; perhaps TRBD1 as D (6 bases). Germline-derived CDR1 and CDR2 are SGHDT and YYEEEE. This CDR3 is built from 14 residues. V lost 1 base, J lost 9 bases, and 14 bases lay in between. CDR3 sequence: CASSLYEGVGPQHF. The CDR3 coding sequence is TGTGCCAGCAGCTTGTATGAGGGGGTCGGGCCCCAGCATTTT.

This clone was seen a handful of times. The rearrangement joins TRBV11-3 to TRBJ2-1, with unresolved D. CDR1 SGHNT and CDR2 YENEEA come from the germline V gene. The CDR3 length is 14 residues. The V and J ends lost 1 base and 5 bases respectively, with 9 bases between them. The CDR3 coding sequence is TGTGCCAGCAGCTTAGGGCTTTCCGACAATGAGCAGTTCTTC. Its protein product is CASSLGLSDNEQFF. The full variable domain, in which reference TRBV11-3 and TRBJ2-1 provide the parts outside the CDR3, is EAGVVQSPRYKIIEKKQPVAFWCNPISGHNTLYWYLQNLGQGPELLIRYENEEAVDDSQLPKDRFSAERLKGVDSTLKIQPAELGDSAVYLCASSLGLSDNEQFFGPGTRLTVL.

The chain combines TRBV18 with TRBJ2-5; D is possibly TRBD1 (6 bases). Trimming pared 3 bases from V and 2 bases from J, leaving 13 bases between. Germline CDR1 KGHSH, CDR2 LQKENI. The CDR3 contains 15 residues. The CDR3 DNA reads TGTGCCAGCTCACCCCCCCAGGGGTCGCAAGAGACCCAGTACTTC. Translating gives CASSPPQGSQETQYF.

This chain links TRBV5-1 with TRBJ2-7; TRBD2 aligns across 7 bases. V shed 1 base and J 5 bases; nucleotides not matched to a gene: 9. The germline V gene encodes CDR1 SGHRS and CDR2 YFSETQ. This CDR3 has 15 amino acids. The CDR3 spells CASSLRWEGGDEQYF. CDR3 DNA sequence: TGCGCCAGCAGCTTGAGGTGGGAGGGCGGAGACGAGCAGTACTTC.

The chain has TRBV7-8 and TRBJ2-7; D might be TRBD2 (5 bases). This CDR3 region has 14 residues. Per the germline V gene, CDR1 is SGHVS and CDR2 is FQNEAQ. Trimming removed 1 base at V and 0 bases at J, with 7 bases between. The CDR3 is CASSLGGISYEQYF. DNA for the CDR3: TGTGCCAGCAGCTTAGGAGGGATCTCCTACGAGCAGTACTTC.

The V call is TRBV7-2, the J call TRBJ2-1, with no clear D. Trimming took 2 bases from V and 10 from J, leaving 6 bases between them. Germline V gene data show CDR1 as SGHTA and CDR2 as FQGNSA. The CDR3 spans 11 residues. In nucleotides, the CDR3 is TGTGCCAGCAGCTTAATCTACGAGCAGTTCTTC. Amino acids: CASSLIYEQFF.

The V and J genes are TRBV13 and TRBJ2-1; D gene unclear. The CDR3 runs 12 residues. Trimming removed 2 bases from V and 5 bases from J, with 4 bases in between. Per germline, CDR1 PRHDT and CDR2 FYEKMQ (reference sequence). Here the CDR3 DNA reads TGTGCCAGCAGCTTATATAACAATGAGCAGTTCTTC. This gives the protein CASSLYNNEQFF. The full variable domain, completed using reference TRBV13 and TRBJ2-1, is AAGVIQSPRHLIKEKRETATLKCYPIPRHDTVYWYQQGPGQDPQFLISFYEKMQSDKGSIPDRFSAQQFSDYHSELNMSSLELGDSALYFCASSLYNNEQFFGPGTRLTVL.

This clone was counted once. The chain has TRBV10-2 and TRBJ1-1; D is undetermined. The CDR3 runs to 13 residues. Deletions cut 3 bases from V and 4 bases from J, with 9 bases between. In germline, CDR1 is WSHSY, CDR2 SAAADI. The CDR3 spells CASSEAGTTEAFF. CDR3 nucleotides: TGCGCCAGCAGTGAAGCAGGTACCACTGAAGCTTTCTTT.

The V call is TRBV6-5, the J call TRBJ1-2; D is uncertain. CDR3 length: 13 residues. Germline V gene sequence: CDR1 MNHEY, CDR2 SVGAGI. The ends were cut back, 10 bases at V and 0 bases at J, with 12 bases in the middle. The CDR3 DNA follows: TGTGCCACGCCAAGCGGATCTAACTATGGCTACACCTTC. It yields the protein CATPSGSNYGYTF.

The chain uses TRBV5-1 and TRBJ1-2, with TRBD1 matching over 8 bases. V gave up 1 base and J gave up 4 bases; unmatched junction bases: 9. The CDR3 runs to 16 residues. Germline lookup yields CDR1 SGHRS and CDR2 YFSETQ. This chain's CDR3 is CASSLYRDRPSYGYTF. The CDR3 nucleotides are TGCGCCAGCAGCTTGTACCGGGACAGGCCTTCCTATGGCTACACCTTC.

The CDR3, as DNA: TGTGCCAGCAGTATGGACACGTTGAACACTGAAGCTTTCTTT. Translation: CASSMDTLNTEAFF. The chain couples TRBV28 to TRBJ1-1, with D perhaps matching TRBD1 (5 bases). Germline CDR1 reads MDHEN; CDR2 reads SYDVKM. The V gene lost 5 bases and the J gene lost 0 bases, with 10 bases spanning the gap. The CDR3 is made up of 14 amino acids.

This clone occurred once. The chain links TRBV15 to TRBJ2-3; 11 bases fit TRBD2. Germline values: CDR1 LNHNV, CDR2 YYDKDF (reference sequence). The V and J ends lost 3 bases and 2 bases, in that order; junction bases with no gene match: 7. The CDR3 covers 17 residues. The CDR3 is CATSSGTSGGPTDTQYF. The CDR3 DNA sequence: TGTGCCACCAGCAGTGGAACTAGCGGGGGACCCACAGATACGCAGTATTTT.

This rearrangement joins TRBV10-3 to TRBJ2-1, with a tentative D call TRBD2 (6 bases). The V gene lost 6 bases and the J gene lost 6 bases, with 15 bases spanning the gap. Germline V gene lookup returns CDR1 ENHRY and CDR2 SYGVKD. The CDR3 has 14 amino acids. The chain's CDR3 is CAIRLTRGGNEQFF. CDR3 coding DNA: TGTGCCATCAGGCTAACTAGGGGAGGCAATGAGCAGTTCTTC.

This chain joins TRBV18 and TRBJ2-5; 12 nucleotides agree with TRBD2. V dropped 5 bases and J dropped 3; count of bases not matched to a gene: 4. The length of the CDR3 is 15 residues. CDR1 and CDR2 from the germline V gene are KGHSH and LQKENI. The CDR3 region is CASSSSGREKETQYF. The CDR3 coding sequence is TGTGCCAGCTCATCTAGCGGGAGGGAGAAAGAGACCCAGTACTTC.

This clone was detected only a few times. The rearrangement links TRBV28 to TRBJ1-5; 7 bases align to TRBD1. The V gene end was trimmed by 4 bases and the J gene end by 7 bases; junction bases not matched to a gene: 10. Germline loops: CDR1 MDHEN, CDR2 SYDVKM. There are 15 residues in the CDR3. The CDR3 DNA reads as TGTGCCAGCAGTTCGGGACAGCCAGGCGGACAGCCCCAGCATTTT. Translating it yields CASSSGQPGGQPQHF.

The chain employs TRBV7-9 and TRBJ2-2, with TRBD1 identical over 12 bases. The CDR3 has 19 amino acids. Germline CDR1 SEHNR, CDR2 FQNEAQ (reference sequence). V was clipped by 4 bases and J by 1 base; unmatched bases: 10. The CDR3 DNA reads as TGTGCCAGCAGCTCGTCATCGTGGGACAGGGGGCGGAACACCGGGGAGCTGTTTTTT. Residues: CASSSSSWDRGRNTGELFF.

There are a few counts of this clone. The chain is built from TRBV5-1 and TRBJ2-7, with 8 positions matching TRBD2. The length of the CDR3 is 14 residues. From germline, CDR1 is SGHRS and CDR2 YFSETQ. V dropped 4 bases and J dropped 4; count of bases not matched to a gene: 7. DNA for the CDR3: TGCGCCAGCAGCATTTCAAGCGGGAGATACGAGCAGTACTTC. Translated: CASSISSGRYEQYF.

The J gene is TRBJ2-3, the V gene TRBV7-8; TRBD2 is a possible D gene (6 bases). Germline CDR1 SGHVS, CDR2 FQNEAQ. V was pared by 5 bases and J by 2 bases, with 17 bases between. The CDR3 is 16 residues long. The CDR3 is CASSLKPGLLTDTQYF. CDR3 nucleotide sequence: TGTGCCAGCAGCCTGAAACCGGGACTTCTCACAGATACGCAGTATTTT.

The CDR3 reads CASSPPGSGTDTQYF. The CDR3 bases are TGTGCCAGCAGCCCTCCCGGGTCCGGCACAGATACGCAGTATTTT. The chain recombines TRBV28 with TRBJ2-3, with D unresolved. The V and J ends lost 6 bases and 1 base respectively, with 14 bases between them. Germline assignment: CDR1 MDHEN and CDR2 SYDVKM. The length of the CDR3 is 15 residues.

This clone has at least ten counts. The J gene is TRBJ2-1, the V gene TRBV27; D remains unclear. CDR1 and CDR2 (germline): MNHEY, SMNVEV (reference sequence). The CDR3 runs 13 residues. Trimming cost V 0 bases and J 10 bases, with 10 bases left between them. The CDR3: CASSLSRLGEQFF. For the CDR3, the DNA is TGTGCCAGCAGTTTATCCAGGCTTGGGGAGCAGTTCTTC.

This chain joins TRBV19 and TRBJ2-2, with no clear D. The V gene lost 7 bases and the J gene lost 5 bases, with 8 bases spanning the gap. This CDR3 contains 12 residues. CDR1 is LNHDA, CDR2 SQIVND, per germline (reference sequence). The chain's CDR3 is CASTPRTGELFF. DNA of the CDR3: TGTGCCAGTACCCCGCGAACCGGGGAGCTGTTTTTT.

This chain uses TRBV7-2 with TRBJ2-5, with 7 positions matching TRBD2. The CDR3 extends over 14 amino acids. V trimming: 1 base; J trimming: 3 bases; junction bases outside the gene matches: 2. In germline, CDR1 is SGHTA, CDR2 FQGNSA. CDR3 amino acids: CASSLGSGKETQYF. The CDR3 DNA is TGTGCCAGCAGCTTAGGAAGCGGGAAAGAGACCCAGTACTTC.

This chain uses TRBV6-1 with TRBJ2-3, with 10 positions matching TRBD2. The CDR3 sequence is 15 residues long. The germline CDR1 and CDR2 sequences are MNHNS and SASEGT. Trimming took 3 bases from V and 4 from J; bases not matched to a gene: 4. This chain's CDR3 is CASSEASGSADTQYF. The CDR3 DNA reads as TGTGCCAGCAGTGAGGCTAGCGGGAGCGCAGATACGCAGTATTTT.

The V gene is TRBV7-3, the J gene TRBJ2-1, with unresolved D. CDR1 and CDR2 (germline): SGHTA, FQGTGA. Trimming cost V 2 bases and J 0 bases, with 8 bases left between them. This CDR3 is built from 15 residues. CDR3 coding DNA: TGTGCCAGCAGCTTAGACACAAACTCCTACAATGAGCAGTTCTTC. Protein: CASSLDTNSYNEQFF.

This chain connects TRBV9 to TRBJ1-1, with 7 bases matching TRBD1. Germline loops: CDR1 SGDLS, CDR2 YYNGEE. There are 15 residues in the CDR3. V shed 4 bases and J 4 bases; nucleotides not matched to a gene: 10. DNA of the CDR3: TGTGCCAGCAGCCCACACAGGGGAGCCGGCACTGAAGCTTTCTTT. Amino acids: CASSPHRGAGTEAFF.

The genes are TRBV6-2 or TRBV6-3 and TRBJ1-1, with no clear D. V shed 2 bases and J shed 1 base, with 5 bases lying between them. This CDR3 has 13 amino acids. Germline CDR1 MNHEY, CDR2 SVGEGT. The CDR3 protein is CASSYRGNTEAFF. The CDR3 bases are TGTGCCAGCAGTTACCGGGGGAACACTGAAGCTTTCTTT.